The entry that follows covers one TCR beta chain sequence. This sample was taken from a study of cytomegalovirus exposure and HLA in healthy donors. About the research overall: Drawn from HLA-typed donors, roughly 87 million unique TCRs were held in an early data release.

CDR1 SQVTM and CDR2 ANQGSEA come from the germline V gene. J lost 2 bases, V lost 6 bases, and 8 bases had no gene match. The CDR3 is 14 residues long. This PCR relied on a set of 60 Vbeta primers and 13 Jbeta primers. Sequencing was performed with immunoSEQ multiplex PCR; in TCRdb, only in-frame clones are kept and a portion is missing. The data hold 90,000 to 110,000 clones, with 75% to 90% observed a single time. This receptor was identified in a man aged 25-45 years in good health and CMV-seropositive. This sequence joins TRBV29-1 and TRBJ2-7, with 9 bases matching TRBD2. Input material: PBMCs. The CDR3 nucleotides read TGCAGCGTGGGGCCAAGCGGGGGGCCCTACGAGCAGTACTTC. This codes for CSVGPSGGPYEQYF.